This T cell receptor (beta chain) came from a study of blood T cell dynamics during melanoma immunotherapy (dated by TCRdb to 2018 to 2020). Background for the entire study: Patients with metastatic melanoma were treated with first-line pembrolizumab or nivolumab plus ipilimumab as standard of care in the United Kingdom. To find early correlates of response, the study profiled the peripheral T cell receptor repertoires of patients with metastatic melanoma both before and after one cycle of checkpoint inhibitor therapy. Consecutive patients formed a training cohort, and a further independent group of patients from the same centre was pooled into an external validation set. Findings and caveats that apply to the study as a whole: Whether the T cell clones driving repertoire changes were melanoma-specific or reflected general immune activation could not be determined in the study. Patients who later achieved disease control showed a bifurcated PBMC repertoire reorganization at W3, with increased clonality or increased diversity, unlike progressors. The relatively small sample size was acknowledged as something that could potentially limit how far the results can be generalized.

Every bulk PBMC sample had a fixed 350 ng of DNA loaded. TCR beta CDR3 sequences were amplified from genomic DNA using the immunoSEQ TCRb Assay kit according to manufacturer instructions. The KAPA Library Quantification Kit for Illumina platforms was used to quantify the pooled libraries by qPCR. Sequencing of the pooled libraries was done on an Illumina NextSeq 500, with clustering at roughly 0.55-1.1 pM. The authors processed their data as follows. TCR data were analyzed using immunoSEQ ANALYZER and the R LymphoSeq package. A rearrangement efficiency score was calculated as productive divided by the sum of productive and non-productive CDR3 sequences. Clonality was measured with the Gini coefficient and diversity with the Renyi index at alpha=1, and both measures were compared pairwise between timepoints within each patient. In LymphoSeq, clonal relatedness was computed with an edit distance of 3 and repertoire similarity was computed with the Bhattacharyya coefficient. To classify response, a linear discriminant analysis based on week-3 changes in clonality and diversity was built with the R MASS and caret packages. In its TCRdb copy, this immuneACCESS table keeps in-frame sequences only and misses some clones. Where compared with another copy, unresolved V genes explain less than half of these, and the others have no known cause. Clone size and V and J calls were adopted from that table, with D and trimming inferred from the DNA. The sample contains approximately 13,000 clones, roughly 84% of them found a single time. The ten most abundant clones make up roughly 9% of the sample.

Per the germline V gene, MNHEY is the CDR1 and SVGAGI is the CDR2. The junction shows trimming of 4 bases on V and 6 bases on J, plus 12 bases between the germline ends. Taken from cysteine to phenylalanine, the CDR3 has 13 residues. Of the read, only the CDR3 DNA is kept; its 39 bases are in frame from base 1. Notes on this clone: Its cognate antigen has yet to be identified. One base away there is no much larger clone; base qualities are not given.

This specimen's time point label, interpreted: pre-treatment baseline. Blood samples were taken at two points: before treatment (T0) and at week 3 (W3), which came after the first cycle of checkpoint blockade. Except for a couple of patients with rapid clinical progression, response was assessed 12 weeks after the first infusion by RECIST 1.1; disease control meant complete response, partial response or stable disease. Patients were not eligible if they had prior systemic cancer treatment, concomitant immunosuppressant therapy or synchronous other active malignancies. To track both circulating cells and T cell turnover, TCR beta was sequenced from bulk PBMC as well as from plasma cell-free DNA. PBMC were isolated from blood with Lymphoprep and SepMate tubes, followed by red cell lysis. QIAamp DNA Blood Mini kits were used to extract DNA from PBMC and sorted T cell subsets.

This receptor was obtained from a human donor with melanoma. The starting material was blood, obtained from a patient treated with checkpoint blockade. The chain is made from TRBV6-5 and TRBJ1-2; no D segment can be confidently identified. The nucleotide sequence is TGTGCCAGCAGTTCCGGACCATGGAATGGCTACACCTTC. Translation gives CASSSGPWNGYTF.